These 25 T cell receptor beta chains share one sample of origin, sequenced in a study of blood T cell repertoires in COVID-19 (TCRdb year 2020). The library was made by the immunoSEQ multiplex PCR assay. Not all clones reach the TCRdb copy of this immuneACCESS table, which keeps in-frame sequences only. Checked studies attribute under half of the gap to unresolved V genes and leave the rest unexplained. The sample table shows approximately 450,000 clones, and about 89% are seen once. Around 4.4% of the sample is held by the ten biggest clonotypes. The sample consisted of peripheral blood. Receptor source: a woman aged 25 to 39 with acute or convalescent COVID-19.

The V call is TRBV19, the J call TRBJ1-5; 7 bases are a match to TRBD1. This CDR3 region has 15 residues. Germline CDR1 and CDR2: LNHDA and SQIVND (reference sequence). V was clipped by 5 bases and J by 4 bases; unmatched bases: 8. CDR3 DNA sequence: TGTGCCAGTAGTGTACAGGGGAAGAGGAATCAGCCCCAGCATTTT. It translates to CASSVQGKRNQPQHF.

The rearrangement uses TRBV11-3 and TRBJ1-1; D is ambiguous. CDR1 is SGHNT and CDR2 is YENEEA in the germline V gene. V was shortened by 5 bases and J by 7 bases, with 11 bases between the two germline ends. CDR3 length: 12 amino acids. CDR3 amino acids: CASSGRSGEAFF. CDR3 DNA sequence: TGTGCCAGCAGCGGCCGCAGCGGTGAAGCTTTCTTT.

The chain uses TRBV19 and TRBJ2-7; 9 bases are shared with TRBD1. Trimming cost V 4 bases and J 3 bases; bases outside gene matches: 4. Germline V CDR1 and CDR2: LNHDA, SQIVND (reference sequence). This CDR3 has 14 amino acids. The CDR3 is CASSTTGGYYEQYF. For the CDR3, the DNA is TGTGCCAGTAGTACCACAGGGGGCTACTACGAGCAGTACTTC.

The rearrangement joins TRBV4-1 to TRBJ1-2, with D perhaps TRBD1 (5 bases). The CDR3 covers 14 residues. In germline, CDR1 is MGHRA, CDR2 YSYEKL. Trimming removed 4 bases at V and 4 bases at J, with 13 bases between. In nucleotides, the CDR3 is TGCGCCAGCAGCCCTACCCAGGGATCCTATGGCTACACCTTC. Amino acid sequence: CASSPTQGSYGYTF.

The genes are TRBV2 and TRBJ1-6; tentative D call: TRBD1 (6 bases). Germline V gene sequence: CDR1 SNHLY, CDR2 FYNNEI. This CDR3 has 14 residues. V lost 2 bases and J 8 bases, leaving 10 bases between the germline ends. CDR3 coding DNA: TGTGCCAGCAGTGAAACAGGGAGGGATTCACCCCTCCACTTT. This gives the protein CASSETGRDSPLHF.

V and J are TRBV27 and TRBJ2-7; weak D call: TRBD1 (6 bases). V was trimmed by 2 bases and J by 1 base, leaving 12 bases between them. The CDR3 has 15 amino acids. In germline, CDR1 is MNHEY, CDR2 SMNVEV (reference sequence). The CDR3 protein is CASSLVRGQSYEQYF. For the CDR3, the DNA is TGTGCCAGCAGTTTAGTCAGGGGTCAATCCTACGAGCAGTACTTC.

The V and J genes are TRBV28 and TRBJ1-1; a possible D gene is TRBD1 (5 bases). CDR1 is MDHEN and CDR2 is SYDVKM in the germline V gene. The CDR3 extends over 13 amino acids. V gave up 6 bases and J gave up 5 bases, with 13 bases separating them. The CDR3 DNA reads TGTGCCAGCAGCCGCAGGGAGGGAACTGAAGCTTTCTTT. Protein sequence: CASSRREGTEAFF.

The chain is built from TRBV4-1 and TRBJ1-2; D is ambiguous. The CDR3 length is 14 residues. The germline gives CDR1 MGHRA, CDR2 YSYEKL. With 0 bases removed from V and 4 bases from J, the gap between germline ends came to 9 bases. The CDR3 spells CASSQERRSYGYTF. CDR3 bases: TGCGCCAGCAGCCAAGAAAGACGGAGCTATGGCTACACCTTC.

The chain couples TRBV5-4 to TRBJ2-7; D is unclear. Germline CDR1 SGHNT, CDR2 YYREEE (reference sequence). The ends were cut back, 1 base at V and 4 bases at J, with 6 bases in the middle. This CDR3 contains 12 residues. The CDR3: CASSLSGYEQYF. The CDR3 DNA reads TGTGCCAGCAGCTTGTCGGGTTACGAGCAGTACTTC. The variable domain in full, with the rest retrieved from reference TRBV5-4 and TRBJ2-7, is ETGVTQSPTHLIKTRGQQVTLRCSSQSGHNTVSWYQQALGQGPQFIFQYYREEENGRGNFPPRFSGLQFPNYSSELNVNALELDDSALYLCASSLSGYEQYFGPGTRLTVT.

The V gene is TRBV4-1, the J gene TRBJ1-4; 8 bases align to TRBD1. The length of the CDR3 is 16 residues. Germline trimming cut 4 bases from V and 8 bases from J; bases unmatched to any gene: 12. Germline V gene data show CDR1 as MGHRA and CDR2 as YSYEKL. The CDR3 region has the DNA TGCGCCAGCAGCCCAGACCCGGACAGGGAAGGGGAAAAACTGTTTTTT. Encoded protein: CASSPDPDREGEKLFF.

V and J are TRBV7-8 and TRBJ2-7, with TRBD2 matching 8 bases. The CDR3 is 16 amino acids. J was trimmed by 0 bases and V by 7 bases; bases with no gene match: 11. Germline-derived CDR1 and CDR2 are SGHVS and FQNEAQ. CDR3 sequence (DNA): TGTGCCAGCAATAAGCGGGGGCAAAGAGACTCCTACGAGCAGTACTTC. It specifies CASNKRGQRDSYEQYF.

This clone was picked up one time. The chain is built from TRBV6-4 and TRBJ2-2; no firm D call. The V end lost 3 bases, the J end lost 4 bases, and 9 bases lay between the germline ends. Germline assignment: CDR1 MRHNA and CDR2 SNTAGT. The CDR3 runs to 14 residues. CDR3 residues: CASSEHDITGELFF. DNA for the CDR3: TGTGCCAGCAGTGAACACGACATCACCGGGGAGCTGTTTTTT.

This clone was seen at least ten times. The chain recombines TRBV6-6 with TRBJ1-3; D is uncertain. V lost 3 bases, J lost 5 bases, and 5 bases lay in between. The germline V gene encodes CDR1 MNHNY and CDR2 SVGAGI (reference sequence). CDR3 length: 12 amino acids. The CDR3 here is CASSYDRNTIYF. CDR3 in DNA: TGTGCCAGCAGTTATGACAGAAACACCATATATTTT.

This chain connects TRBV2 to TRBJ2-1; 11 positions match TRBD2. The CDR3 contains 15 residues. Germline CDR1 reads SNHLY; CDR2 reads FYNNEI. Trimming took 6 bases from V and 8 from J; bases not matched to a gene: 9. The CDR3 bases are TGTGCCAGCAGCCTCCTAGCGGGGGGCCGCGATGAGCAGTTCTTC. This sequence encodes CASSLLAGGRDEQFF.

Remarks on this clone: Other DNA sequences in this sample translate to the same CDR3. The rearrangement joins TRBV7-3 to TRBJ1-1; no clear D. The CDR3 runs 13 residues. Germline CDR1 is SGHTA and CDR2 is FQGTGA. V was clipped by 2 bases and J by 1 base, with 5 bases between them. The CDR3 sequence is CASSLRGNTEAFF. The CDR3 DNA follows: TGTGCCAGCAGCTTACGGGGGAACACTGAAGCTTTCTTT.

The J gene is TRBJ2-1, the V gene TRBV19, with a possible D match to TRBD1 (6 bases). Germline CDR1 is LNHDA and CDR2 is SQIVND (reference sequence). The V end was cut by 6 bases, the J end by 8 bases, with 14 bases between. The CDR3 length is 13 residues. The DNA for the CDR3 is TGTGCCAGTAGGACGGAACAGGGCGATGAGCAGTTCTTC. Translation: CASRTEQGDEQFF.

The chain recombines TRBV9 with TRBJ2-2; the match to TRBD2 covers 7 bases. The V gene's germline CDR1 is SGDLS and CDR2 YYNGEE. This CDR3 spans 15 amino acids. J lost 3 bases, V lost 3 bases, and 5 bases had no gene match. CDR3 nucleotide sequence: TGTGCCAGCAGCGCCTCGGGGAGGGACACCGGGGAGCTGTTTTTT. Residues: CASSASGRDTGELFF.

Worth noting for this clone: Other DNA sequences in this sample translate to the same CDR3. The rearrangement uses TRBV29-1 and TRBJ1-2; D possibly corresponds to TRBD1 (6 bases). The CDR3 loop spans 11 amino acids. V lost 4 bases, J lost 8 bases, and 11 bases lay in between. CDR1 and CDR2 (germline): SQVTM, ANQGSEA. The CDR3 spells CSVGQGYGYTF. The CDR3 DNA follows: TGCAGCGTTGGCCAGGGGTACGGCTACACCTTC.

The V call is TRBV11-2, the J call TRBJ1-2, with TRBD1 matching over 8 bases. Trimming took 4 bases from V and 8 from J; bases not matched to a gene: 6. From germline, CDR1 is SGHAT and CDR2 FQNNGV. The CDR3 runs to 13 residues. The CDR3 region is CASSSGQVVGYTF. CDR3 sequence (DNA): TGTGCCAGCAGCTCGGGACAGGTCGTGGGCTACACCTTC. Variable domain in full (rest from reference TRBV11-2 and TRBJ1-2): EAGVAQSPRYKIIEKRQSVAFWCNPISGHATLYWYQQILGQGPKLLIQFQNNGVVDDSQLPKDRFSAERLKGVDSTLKIQPAKLEDSAVYLCASSSGQVVGYTFGSGTRLTVV.

The CDR3 here is CASSDREYQETQYF. CDR3 nucleotides: TGTGCCAGTAGTGACAGGGAGTACCAAGAGACCCAGTACTTC. The chain links TRBV19 to TRBJ2-5; the match to TRBD1 covers 7 bases. The CDR3 length is 14 residues. J was trimmed by 0 bases and V by 5 bases; bases with no gene match: 3. Germline V gene data show CDR1 as LNHDA and CDR2 as SQIVND (reference sequence). The whole variable domain, remainder taken from reference TRBV19 and TRBJ2-5, is DGGITQSPKYLFRKEGQNVTLSCEQNLNHDAMYWYRQDPGQGLRLIYYSQIVNDFQKGDIAEGYSVSREKKESFPLTVTSAQKNPTAFYLCASSDREYQETQYFGPGTRLLVL.

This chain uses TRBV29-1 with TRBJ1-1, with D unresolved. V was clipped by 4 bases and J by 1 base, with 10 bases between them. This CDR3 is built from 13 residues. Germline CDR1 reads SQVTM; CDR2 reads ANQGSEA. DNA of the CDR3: TGCAGCGTTGTAAGGCAGGAGAACACTGAAGCTTTCTTT. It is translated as CSVVRQENTEAFF.

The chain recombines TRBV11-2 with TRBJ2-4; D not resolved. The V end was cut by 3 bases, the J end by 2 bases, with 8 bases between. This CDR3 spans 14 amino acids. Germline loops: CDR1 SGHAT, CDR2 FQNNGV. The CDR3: CASSFYVTKNIQYF. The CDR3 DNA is TGTGCCAGCAGCTTCTACGTTACCAAAAACATTCAGTACTTC. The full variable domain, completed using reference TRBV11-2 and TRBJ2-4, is EAGVAQSPRYKIIEKRQSVAFWCNPISGHATLYWYQQILGQGPKLLIQFQNNGVVDDSQLPKDRFSAERLKGVDSTLKIQPAKLEDSAVYLCASSFYVTKNIQYFGAGTRLSVL.

CDR3: CASSMAAVLAGDDGDTQYF. In nucleotides, the CDR3 is TGTGCCAGTAGTATGGCCGCCGTCCTAGCGGGGGACGATGGAGATACGCAGTATTTT. The rearrangement links TRBV19 to TRBJ2-3; 10 bases line up with TRBD2. V shed 3 bases and J 5 bases; nucleotides not matched to a gene: 17. CDR1 LNHDA and CDR2 SQIVND come from the germline V gene (reference sequence). The CDR3 length is 19 residues.

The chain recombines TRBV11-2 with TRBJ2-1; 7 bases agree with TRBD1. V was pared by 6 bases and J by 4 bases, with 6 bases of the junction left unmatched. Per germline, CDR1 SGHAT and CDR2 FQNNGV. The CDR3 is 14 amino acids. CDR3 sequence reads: CASSGTDAYNEQFF. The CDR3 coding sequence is TGTGCCAGCAGTGGGACAGACGCTTACAATGAGCAGTTCTTC.

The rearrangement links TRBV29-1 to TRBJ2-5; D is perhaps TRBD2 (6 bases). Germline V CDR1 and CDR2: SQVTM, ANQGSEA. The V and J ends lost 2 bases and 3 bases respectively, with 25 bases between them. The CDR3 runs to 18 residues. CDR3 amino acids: CSVEITDYVLLREETQYF. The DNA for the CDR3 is TGCAGCGTTGAAATAACGGACTACGTCCTACTCCGTGAAGAGACCCAGTACTTC.